Following are 27 T cell receptor beta chains from one sample sequenced in a study of blood T cell repertoires in COVID-19. Produced via immunoSEQ multiplex PCR; TCRdb's table is partial and in-frame only. Of some 460,000 clones in the sample, 75% to 90% were seen once. The sequencing sample was made of peripheral blood. The source is a woman younger than 45 with acute or convalescent COVID-19.

Comments on this clone: The same CDR3 also results from other DNA sequences found in this sample. V is TRBV5-1 and J is TRBJ2-2; a weak D match, TRBD1 (6 bases). V shed 2 bases and J shed 0 bases, with 8 bases lying between them. CDR3 length: 15 residues. Germline V CDR1 and CDR2: SGHRS, YFSETQ. For the CDR3, the DNA is TGCGCCAGCAGCTTAGGACAGACGAACACCGGGGAGCTGTTTTTT. This translates into CASSLGQTNTGELFF.

The rearrangement links TRBV11-2 to TRBJ1-4, with D perhaps matching TRBD1 (6 bases). Trimming pared 5 bases from V and 8 bases from J, leaving 18 bases between. This CDR3 comprises 15 residues. Germline CDR1 and CDR2: SGHAT and FQNNGV. CDR3 nucleotide sequence: TGTGCCAGCAGCGAGGGGGGGGTCTTCCGGGAAAAACTGTTTTTT. Amino acids: CASSEGGVFREKLFF.

This clone was detected only a few times. V is TRBV4-1 and J is TRBJ2-7; TRBD1 matches 8 bases. The CDR3 has 15 amino acids. The V gene end was trimmed by 0 bases and the J gene end by 2 bases; junction bases not matched to a gene: 3. Per the germline V gene, CDR1 is MGHRA and CDR2 is YSYEKL. CDR3 DNA: TGCGCCAGCAGCCAAGATGGGACAGGCCCCTACGAGCAGTACTTC. This gives the protein CASSQDGTGPYEQYF.

The J gene is TRBJ1-3, the V gene TRBV12-5, with D perhaps TRBD1 (5 bases). The CDR3 runs to 14 residues. CDR1 is LGHNT, CDR2 FRNRAP, per germline. V lost 2 bases and J lost 2, with 7 bases in between. CDR3 residues: CASGLSGTGNTIYF. CDR3 DNA: TGTGCTAGTGGTTTGTCAGGGACTGGAAACACCATATATTTT.

The chain has TRBV27 and TRBJ2-3, with TRBD2 matching over 11 bases. Germline V gene sequence: CDR1 MNHEY, CDR2 SMNVEV (reference sequence). V lost 3 bases to trimming and J lost 4 bases; unmatched junction nucleotides: 3. This CDR3 comprises 15 residues. CDR3 loop: CASSFSGGAADTQYF. As DNA, the CDR3 is TGTGCCAGCAGTTTTAGCGGGGGGGCGGCAGATACGCAGTATTTT.

This chain uses TRBV13 with TRBJ2-1; 8 positions match TRBD2. The CDR3 contains 18 residues. V lost 2 bases, J lost 3 bases, and 12 bases stayed unmatched. The germline CDR1 and CDR2 sequences are PRHDT and FYEKMQ (reference sequence). CDR3 sequence reads: CASSLTDEGRGVYNEQFF. CDR3 coding DNA: TGTGCCAGCAGCTTAACGGACGAGGGGCGGGGGGTCTACAATGAGCAGTTCTTC.

J is TRBJ2-5 and V is TRBV12-3 or TRBV12-4; D unclear. V lost 5 bases to trimming and J lost 7 bases, with 8 bases between them. The CDR3 consists of 11 residues. In DNA, the CDR3 is TGTGCCAGCAGTCCACGAGTGACCCAGTACTTC. Translating it yields CASSPRVTQYF.

The chain uses TRBV6-5 and TRBJ2-1, with TRBD2 matching 8 bases. The V and J ends lost 10 bases and 2 bases, in that order; junction bases with no gene match: 7. This CDR3 has 14 amino acids. The germline CDR1 and CDR2 sequences are MNHEY and SVGAGI. CDR3 region: CAIVTSGAYNEQFF. CDR3 DNA sequence: TGTGCCATCGTCACTAGCGGCGCCTACAATGAGCAGTTCTTC.

V gene TRBV7-3 combines with J gene TRBJ2-7, with 7 bases fitting TRBD2. Germline V gives CDR1 SGHTA, CDR2 FQGTGA. This CDR3 comprises 15 residues. The J segment lost 0 bases and the V segment lost 2 bases, leaving 4 bases of the junction unmatched. CDR3 amino acids: CASSLLAASSYEQYF. Here the CDR3 DNA reads TGTGCCAGCAGCTTACTAGCGGCTAGCTCCTACGAGCAGTACTTC.

DNA for the CDR3: TGTGCCATCAGTGAGTCGGGATTTCAGGGGTCCTCTGGAAACACCATATATTTT. This encodes CAISESGFQGSSGNTIYF. The chain links TRBV10-3 to TRBJ1-3; tentative D call: TRBD1 (6 bases). V gave up 0 bases and J gave up 0 bases, with 15 bases separating them. The CDR3 loop spans 18 amino acids. The germline V gene has CDR1 ENHRY and CDR2 SYGVKD.

This chain connects TRBV5-6 to TRBJ2-3, with TRBD1 as a possible D gene (5 bases). Germline loops: CDR1 SGHDT, CDR2 YYEEEE. Trimming removed 1 base at V and 3 bases at J, with 15 bases between. This CDR3 is 16 amino acids long. The CDR3 nucleotides read TGTGCCAGCAGCTTGTTGGCAGGGATCTCTACAGATACGCAGTATTTT. It is translated as CASSLLAGISTDTQYF.

The rearrangement links TRBV3-1 (or the pseudogene TRBV3-2) to TRBJ2-7; 10 bases agree with TRBD1. There are 17 residues in the CDR3. The germline V gene has CDR1 LGHDT and CDR2 YNNKEL (reference sequence). With V trimmed by 4 bases and J by 7 bases, 16 bases remained unmatched. The CDR3 DNA follows: TGTGCCAGCAGCCCATTCCCCGGGACAGGGGCCATGAGGGAGCAGTACTTC. Protein product: CASSPFPGTGAMREQYF.

This chain links TRBV6-6 with TRBJ2-3; D is perhaps TRBD1 (6 bases). Between the trimmed V and J ends, which lost 6 bases and 0 bases, there was a span of 13 bases. The length of the CDR3 is 15 residues. From germline, CDR1 is MNHNY and CDR2 SVGAGI (reference sequence). CDR3 amino acids: CASRGQEASTDTQYF. The DNA for the CDR3 is TGTGCCAGCAGGGGACAAGAGGCTAGCACAGATACGCAGTATTTT.

In this sample, this clone turned up many times. The chain employs TRBV4-2 and TRBJ2-7; 12 bases line up with TRBD2. CDR3 size: 15 residues. CDR1 is LGHNA and CDR2 is YNFKEQ in the germline V gene. Trimming cost V 0 bases and J 13 bases; bases outside gene matches: 10. CDR3 bases: TGTGCCAGCAGCCAAGACCCTCTAGCGGGGGGGCGAATTTACTTC. It yields the protein CASSQDPLAGGRIYF.

The chain combines TRBV30 with TRBJ1-1, with TRBD1 matching 8 bases. The junction had 13 bases not matched to a gene; V was cut back by 3 bases and J by 1 base. The CDR3 is 17 residues long. Germline V gives CDR1 GTSNPN, CDR2 SVGIG (reference sequence). The DNA for the CDR3 is TGTGCCTGGAGAAACGGTGAGACAGGGGCCCCGAACACTGAAGCTTTCTTT. This encodes CAWRNGETGAPNTEAFF.

This clone was seen more than once but under ten times. V gene TRBV29-1 combines with J gene TRBJ2-2, with TRBD1 matching over 9 bases. Germline CDR1 SQVTM, CDR2 ANQGSEA. This CDR3 is 13 amino acids long. The J segment lost 4 bases and the V segment lost 7 bases, leaving 4 bases of the junction unmatched. The CDR3 DNA is TGCAGCGGTAGGACAGGGGTCACCGGGGAGCTGTTTTTT. It yields the protein CSGRTGVTGELFF.

V usage is TRBV29-1 and J usage is TRBJ1-1, with 7 bases fitting TRBD1. From germline, CDR1 is SQVTM and CDR2 ANQGSEA. The CDR3 is 14 residues long. The ends lost 7 bases at V and 3 bases at J; junction bases unmatched: 11. The CDR3 DNA reads TGCAGCGCCGAGGACAGGCGGTTGGACACTGAAGCTTTCTTT. Translation gives CSAEDRRLDTEAFF. Full variable domain (missing parts from reference TRBV29-1 and TRBJ1-1): SAVISQKPSRDICQRGTSLTIQCQVDSQVTMMFWYRQQPGQSLTLIATANQGSEATYESGFVIDKFPISRPNLTFSTLTVSNMSPEDSSIYLCSAEDRRLDTEAFFGQGTRLTVV.

This chain uses TRBV27 with TRBJ2-3; possible D gene TRBD2, 6 bases. V was trimmed by 3 bases and J by 2 bases, leaving 15 bases between them. Germline V lookup: CDR1 MNHEY, CDR2 SMNVEV (reference sequence). This CDR3 comprises 16 residues. The CDR3 DNA is TGTGCCAGCAGTTTCCGTCAGACTAGTTCCACAGATACGCAGTATTTT. It yields the protein CASSFRQTSSTDTQYF.

This clone was picked up one time. This CDR3 is CASSLGGPGEQFF. DNA of the CDR3: TGTGCCAGCAGCTTGGGGGGTCCCGGTGAGCAGTTCTTC. The rearrangement joins TRBV11-2 to TRBJ2-1; a weak D match, TRBD2 (6 bases). Germline V gives CDR1 SGHAT, CDR2 FQNNGV. The CDR3 covers 13 residues. V lost 3 bases, J lost 9 bases, and 12 bases lay in between.

J is TRBJ2-5 and V is TRBV6-5, with TRBD1 matching 7 bases. This CDR3 region has 14 residues. Trimming took 7 bases from V and 5 from J; bases not matched to a gene: 10. Germline V gives CDR1 MNHEY, CDR2 SVGAGI. The CDR3 protein is CASILTGNWETQYF. In DNA form, the CDR3 reads TGTGCCAGCATCTTGACAGGGAATTGGGAGACCCAGTACTTC.

In DNA, the CDR3 is TGTGCCAGCAGCTTAGGTTTAGGCCGGGTCTCTGGAAACACCATATATTTT. Translated: CASSLGLGRVSGNTIYF. This chain connects TRBV11-2 to TRBJ1-3; no clear D gene. The CDR3 length is 17 residues. The V end was cut by 1 base, the J end by 0 bases, with 13 bases between. CDR1 is SGHAT, CDR2 FQNNGV, per germline.

This rearrangement joins TRBV27 to TRBJ1-6; D is ambiguous. V dropped 0 bases and J dropped 8 bases, with 11 bases sitting between them. Germline V lookup: CDR1 MNHEY, CDR2 SMNVEV (reference sequence). The length of the CDR3 is 15 residues. CDR3 bases: TGTGCCAGCAGTTTATCGTGGAGGGCCGATTCACCCCTCCACTTT. Amino acids: CASSLSWRADSPLHF.

This chain connects TRBV5-1 to TRBJ2-5, with 9 bases lining up with TRBD2. Trimming at V came to 3 bases and at J to 3 bases, leaving 15 bases not matched to a gene. Germline V gene data show CDR1 as SGHRS and CDR2 as YFSETQ. The CDR3 extends over 18 amino acids. CDR3 residues: CASSSGRSGLAGKETQYF. For the CDR3, the DNA is TGCGCCAGCAGCTCTGGCCGGTCCGGGCTAGCGGGGAAAGAGACCCAGTACTTC. Together with reference TRBV5-1 and TRBJ2-5, the CDR3 gives the full variable domain: KAGVTQTPRYLIKTRGQQVTLSCSPISGHRSVSWYQQTPGQGLQFLFEYFSETQRNKGNFPGRFSGRQFSNSRSEMNVSTLELGDSALYLCASSSGRSGLAGKETQYFGPGTRLLVL.

The sample holds one count of this clone. This chain uses TRBV6-2 or TRBV6-3 with TRBJ2-7; 9 positions agree with TRBD1. Trimming removed 4 bases from V and 2 bases from J; junction bases left unmatched: 3. This CDR3 contains 14 residues. Germline lookup yields CDR1 MNHEY and CDR2 SVGEGT. The CDR3 nucleotides are TGTGCCAGCAGTTTATGGACAGGGGCCTACGAGCAGTACTTC. Its translation is CASSLWTGAYEQYF.

The chain combines TRBV3-1 (or the pseudogene TRBV3-2) with TRBJ2-6; 7 bases align to TRBD2. CDR1 and CDR2 (germline): LGHDT, YNNKEL (reference sequence). The CDR3 extends over 19 amino acids. Trimming at V came to 4 bases and at J to 0 bases, leaving 12 bases not matched to a gene. The CDR3 loop reads CASSRATGRLYSGANVLTF. The CDR3 nucleotides read TGTGCCAGCAGCCGCGCGACCGGGAGGCTTTACTCTGGGGCCAACGTCCTGACTTTC.

The V and J genes are TRBV23-1 and TRBJ2-7; 8 bases agree with TRBD1. TRBV23-1 is an ORF for which the function is uncertain. CDR3 length: 16 amino acids. With V trimmed by 2 bases and J by 4 bases, 10 bases remained unmatched. Written as DNA, the CDR3 is TGCGCCAGCAGTCAAAAGGACAGGGCAAGGTATTACGAGCAGTACTTC. It codes for CASSQKDRARYYEQYF.

V and J are TRBV5-6 and TRBJ2-3; a possible D gene is TRBD1 (5 bases). Germline V gives CDR1 SGHDT, CDR2 YYEEEE. V was cut by 1 base and J by 0 bases, with 12 bases left in between. The CDR3 spans 16 residues. The CDR3: CASSLSSGSSTDTQYF. CDR3 nucleotides: TGTGCCAGCAGCTTGTCTTCAGGGTCTAGCACAGATACGCAGTATTTT.